These 28 T cell receptor beta chains originate from one sample sequenced in a study of beta chain features in type 1 diabetes. Expressed TCRB transcripts were sequenced after all isolated RNA was converted to cDNA. Some clones are missing from TCRdb's copy, which holds only in-frame ones; the method was immunoSEQ multiplex PCR. This table has nearly 350,000 clones, 6.5% to 10% appearing once. Sequencing was done on a sample of central memory CD4+ T cells from blood. These receptors all stem from a woman aged 18-30 years in good health.

The gene calls are TRBV19 and TRBJ1-5; no reliable D call. Trimming removed 10 bases at V and 0 bases at J, with 16 bases between. The CDR3 has 15 residues. Germline CDR1 reads LNHDA; CDR2 reads SQIVND (reference sequence). In DNA, the CDR3 is TGTGCCACCTCCCTAGAGGCCTATAGCAATCAGCCCCAGCATTTT. Translation: CATSLEAYSNQPQHF.

V and J are TRBV27 and TRBJ1-2, with a possible D match to TRBD1 (6 bases). Trimming took 4 bases from V and 7 from J, leaving 22 bases between them. The germline gives CDR1 MNHEY, CDR2 SMNVEV (reference sequence). The CDR3 totals 16 residues. The CDR3 DNA is TGTGCCAGCAGTTCCAAGAACCGGGACACCTCCTCTGGCTACACCTTC. It specifies CASSSKNRDTSSGYTF.

Here the CDR3 reads CSALGTGELFF. The CDR3 coding sequence is TGCAGTGCCTTAGGTACCGGGGAGCTGTTTTTT. This chain links TRBV20-1 with TRBJ2-2, with unresolved D. The CDR3 runs to 11 residues. V was pared by 6 bases and J by 5 bases, with 7 bases between. Germline CDR1 reads DFQATT; CDR2 reads SNEGSKA (reference sequence).

The sample holds a few counts of this clone. This sequence joins TRBV18 and TRBJ2-1; 7 nucleotides line up with TRBD2. CDR1 is KGHSH, CDR2 LQKENI, per germline. The length of the CDR3 is 16 residues. The V gene end was trimmed by 3 bases and the J gene end by 3 bases; junction bases not matched to a gene: 8. CDR3 bases: TGTGCCAGCTCACCTCGGGAGGAGTTAGGCTACAATGAGCAGTTCTTC. This encodes CASSPREELGYNEQFF.

This clone appeared many times. This sequence joins TRBV18 and TRBJ2-4; either TRBD1 or TRBD2 may supply D (6 bases each). Germline lookup yields CDR1 KGHSH and CDR2 LQKENI. The CDR3 is 16 residues long. V was shortened by 3 bases and J by 2 bases, with 14 bases between the two germline ends. CDR3 coding DNA: TGTGCCAGCTCACCTCCGGGGGCCGGGTCCAAAAACATTCAGTACTTC. This gives the protein CASSPPGAGSKNIQYF.

This clone occurred many times. This CDR3 is CASSLRTAYNEQFF. CDR3 in DNA: TGTGCCAGCAGCCTGAGGACAGCATACAATGAGCAGTTCTTC. The chain couples TRBV27 to TRBJ2-1, with D possibly TRBD1 on 6 matching bases. The CDR3 length is 14 residues. V was cut by 6 bases and J by 4 bases, with 13 bases left in between. The V gene's germline CDR1 is MNHEY and CDR2 SMNVEV (reference sequence).

This clone showed up just a few times. The chain links TRBV7-9 to TRBJ2-7; 14 bases map to TRBD2. Germline CDR1 is SEHNR and CDR2 is FQNEAQ (reference sequence). The CDR3 totals 16 residues. J gave up 3 bases and V 4 bases, and 5 bases lay outside the gene matches. The CDR3 loop is CASSSGTSGSFYEQYF. CDR3 coding DNA: TGTGCCAGCAGCTCAGGGACTAGCGGGAGTTTCTACGAGCAGTACTTC.

This clone was seen more than once but under ten times. V is TRBV15 and J is TRBJ2-5, with D perhaps TRBD1 (7 bases). V lost 4 bases to trimming and J lost 2 bases, with 17 bases between them. CDR1 LNHNV and CDR2 YYDKDF come from the germline V gene (reference sequence). The CDR3 contains 16 residues. CDR3 in DNA: TGTGCCACCAGCAAAGGCAGGGGGGCTCTTCAAGAGACCCAGTACTTC. This codes for CATSKGRGALQETQYF.

The V call is TRBV15, the J call TRBJ1-4, with D possibly being TRBD1 (5 bases). V lost 1 base and J 8 bases, leaving 14 bases between the germline ends. Germline CDR1 is LNHNV and CDR2 is YYDKDF (reference sequence). CDR3 length: 15 residues. The CDR3 spells CATSRAGGIGEKLFF. In DNA, the CDR3 is TGTGCCACCAGCAGAGCGGGGGGGATTGGAGAAAAACTGTTTTTT.

This clone was seen only a few times. The chain recombines TRBV5-1 with TRBJ2-1, with TRBD2 identical over 10 bases. The CDR3 length is 15 residues. The V and J ends lost 1 base and 7 bases, in that order; junction bases with no gene match: 5. Per the germline V gene, CDR1 is SGHRS and CDR2 is YFSETQ. CDR3 protein: CASSLQGLALNEQFF. The CDR3 DNA reads TGCGCCAGCAGCTTGCAGGGACTAGCGTTAAATGAGCAGTTCTTC.

This chain links TRBV7-3 with TRBJ2-3, with 7 bases aligning to TRBD2. Unmatched junction bases numbered 13, after V lost 6 bases and J lost 1 base. Germline CDR1 SGHTA, CDR2 FQGTGA. The CDR3 loop spans 17 amino acids. Here the CDR3 DNA reads TGTGCCAGCAGTAAGCGGTTGGCGGGAGACCGCACAGATACGCAGTATTTT. This sequence encodes CASSKRLAGDRTDTQYF.

The V gene is TRBV9, the J gene TRBJ2-3; a weak D match, TRBD2 (6 bases). The germline CDR1 and CDR2 sequences are SGDLS and YYNGEE. The CDR3 length is 14 residues. V was trimmed by 4 bases and J by 6 bases, leaving 15 bases between them. CDR3 sequence (DNA): TGTGCCAGCAGCTTATGTGGGGGGTCCGATACGCAGTATTTT. Translated: CASSLCGGSDTQYF. The full variable domain, in which reference TRBV9 and TRBJ2-3 provide the parts outside the CDR3, is DSGVTQTPKHLITATGQRVTLRCSPRSGDLSVYWYQQSLDQGLQFLIQYYNGEERAKGNILERFSAQQFPDLHSELNLSSLELGDSALYFCASSLCGGSDTQYFGPGTRLTVL.

The chain links TRBV9 to TRBJ2-7, with unresolved D. CDR3 length: 13 residues. CDR1 and CDR2 (germline): SGDLS, YYNGEE. V was shortened by 1 base and J by 6 bases, with 11 bases between the two germline ends. The CDR3 DNA sequence: TGTGCCAGCAGCGTAAGCCTCGAGTCCGAGCAGTACTTC. It is translated as CASSVSLESEQYF.

This sequence joins TRBV4-2 and TRBJ2-7; TRBD1 aligns across 7 bases. The CDR3 is 15 residues long. The J segment lost 4 bases and the V segment lost 0 bases, leaving 6 bases of the junction unmatched. The germline V gene encodes CDR1 LGHNA and CDR2 YNFKEQ. DNA for the CDR3: TGTGCCAGCAGCCAAGAAGACAGGGCTGCGTACGAGCAGTACTTC. Translating gives CASSQEDRAAYEQYF.

This clone was counted only a few times. The J gene is TRBJ2-7, the V gene TRBV7-2; D is possibly TRBD1 (5 bases). V was clipped by 2 bases and J by 1 base, with 12 bases between them. This CDR3 spans 15 amino acids. From germline, CDR1 is SGHTA and CDR2 FQGNSA. The CDR3 region is CASSLQGSVSYEQYF. The CDR3 DNA sequence: TGTGCCAGCAGCTTACAGGGCAGCGTATCCTACGAGCAGTACTTC.

This clone was observed a handful of times. V is TRBV6-5 and J is TRBJ2-7; D remains ambiguous. The CDR3 runs 11 residues. Between the trimmed V and J ends, which lost 4 bases and 6 bases, there was a span of 7 bases. Per germline, CDR1 MNHEY and CDR2 SVGAGI. CDR3 region: CASSSLSEQYF. For the CDR3, the DNA is TGTGCCAGCAGTTCTCTTAGCGAGCAGTACTTC.

The sample holds a few counts of this clone. The rearrangement joins TRBV28 to TRBJ2-3; TRBD2 matches at 11 bases. The length of the CDR3 is 16 residues. V lost 4 bases, J lost 3 bases, and 6 bases stayed unmatched. The germline CDR1 and CDR2 sequences are MDHEN and SYDVKM. As DNA, the CDR3 is TGTGCCAGCAGTTCCACGACTAGCGGGACTACAGATACGCAGTATTTT. It codes for CASSSTTSGTTDTQYF.

This clone was seen a few times. The rearrangement links TRBV7-3 to TRBJ2-3, with D perhaps assigned TRBD1 or TRBD2 (5 bases each). V was cut by 4 bases and J by 2 bases, with 10 bases left in between. This CDR3 is built from 14 residues. The germline V gene has CDR1 SGHTA and CDR2 FQGTGA. CDR3 DNA sequence: TGTGCCAGCAGCTACGGGGCGAACACAGATACGCAGTATTTT. Protein: CASSYGANTDTQYF.

In this sample, this clone turned up many times. The chain carries TRBV10-3 and TRBJ2-1; D is undetermined. V was trimmed by 0 bases and J by 6 bases, leaving 9 bases between them. CDR1 ENHRY and CDR2 SYGVKD come from the germline V gene. The CDR3 covers 14 residues. The chain's CDR3 is CAISESSSPNEQFF. For the CDR3, the DNA is TGTGCCATCAGTGAGTCGAGCAGTCCCAATGAGCAGTTCTTC.

This clone has only a few counts. The genes are TRBV29-1 and TRBJ1-1, with TRBD1 matching over 8 bases. V was clipped by 7 bases and J by 5 bases; unmatched bases: 6. Looked up from germline, CDR1 is SQVTM and CDR2 is ANQGSEA. The CDR3 length is 12 residues. CDR3 amino acids: CSARTGQTEAFF. The DNA of the CDR3 is TGCAGCGCTAGGACAGGGCAAACTGAAGCTTTCTTT. The full variable domain, its missing parts supplied by reference TRBV29-1 and TRBJ1-1, is SAVISQKPSRDICQRGTSLTIQCQVDSQVTMMFWYRQQPGQSLTLIATANQGSEATYESGFVIDKFPISRPNLTFSTLTVSNMSPEDSSIYLCSARTGQTEAFFGQGTRLTVV.

The chain joins TRBV6-6 to TRBJ2-1; D remains unclear. V was cut by 0 bases and J by 4 bases, with 7 bases left in between. The germline gives CDR1 MNHNY, CDR2 SVGAGI (reference sequence). The CDR3 consists of 14 residues. The CDR3 reads CASSYSHIYNEQFF. CDR3 bases: TGTGCCAGCAGTTACTCGCACATTTACAATGAGCAGTTCTTC.

The CDR3 DNA reads TGTGCCAGCAGCCAAGAGAGACTGGGAACCTACGAGCAGTACTTC. Its protein product is CASSQERLGTYEQYF. The gene calls are TRBV4-2 and TRBJ2-7; D gene uncertain. V gave up 0 bases and J gave up 2 bases, with 11 bases separating them. Germline V gene data show CDR1 as LGHNA and CDR2 as YNFKEQ. The CDR3 covers 15 residues.

This clone turned up a few times. V usage is TRBV2 and J usage is TRBJ1-2; D unclear. Germline V gene sequence: CDR1 SNHLY, CDR2 FYNNEI. The CDR3 consists of 12 residues. The germline V and J ends were trimmed by 1 base and 7 bases, with 7 bases remaining between them. CDR3 amino acids: CASSEGWGGYTF. CDR3 bases: TGTGCCAGCAGTGAAGGGTGGGGTGGCTACACCTTC.

A few counts support this clone. V usage is TRBV11-2 and J usage is TRBJ2-1; 8 nucleotides align to TRBD1. This CDR3 comprises 15 residues. Germline CDR1 SGHAT, CDR2 FQNNGV. The trim removed 5 bases at V and 9 bases at J, leaving 12 bases unmatched. The CDR3 spells CASSRGRQGSSEQFF. CDR3 coding DNA: TGTGCCAGCAGCCGGGGGAGACAGGGGTCAAGTGAGCAGTTCTTC.

The gene calls are TRBV2 and TRBJ1-5; D is unresolved. The germline CDR1 and CDR2 sequences are SNHLY and FYNNEI. The CDR3 has 13 residues. Written as DNA, the CDR3 is TGTGCAACCGGGTTTTATAGCAATCAGCCCCAGCATTTT. Translation gives CATGFYSNQPQHF.

The chain combines TRBV2 with TRBJ2-1, with TRBD1 as a possible D gene (5 bases). V was cut by 6 bases and J by 5 bases, with 14 bases left in between. This CDR3 contains 14 residues. Per germline, CDR1 SNHLY and CDR2 FYNNEI. The CDR3 bases are TGTGCCAGCAGAAAGACCCCAGGGCACAATGAGCAGTTCTTC. Protein product: CASRKTPGHNEQFF. Full variable domain (outside the CDR3, taken from reference TRBV2 and TRBJ2-1): EPEVTQTPSHQVTQMGQEVILRCVPISNHLYFYWYRQILGQKVEFLVSFYNNEISEKSEIFDDQFSVERPDGSNFTLKIRSTKLEDSAMYFCASRKTPGHNEQFFGPGTRLTVL.

The chain carries TRBV11-1 and TRBJ2-2; no clear D. The V end lost 5 bases, the J end lost 3 bases, and 7 bases lay between the germline ends. Germline lookup yields CDR1 SGHAT and CDR2 FQDESV (reference sequence). This CDR3 is 13 amino acids long. The CDR3 nucleotides read TGTGCCAGCAGCCCCTGGGACACCGGGGAGCTGTTTTTT. Encoded protein: CASSPWDTGELFF.

This clone has at least ten counts. The V call is TRBV11-3, the J call TRBJ2-1; a possible D gene is TRBD1 (6 bases). The CDR3 contains 14 residues. CDR1 and CDR2 (germline): SGHNT, YENEEA. Trimming cost V 2 bases and J 10 bases, with 15 bases left between them. The CDR3 loop reads CASSLTTGVGEQFF. DNA of the CDR3: TGTGCCAGCAGCTTAACGACAGGCGTCGGAGAGCAGTTCTTC.